This TCR beta chain was documented in a study of OX40 agonist ivuxolimab in advanced cancers. Study-wide results and caveats: Not determined was the antigen specificity of the expanded peripheral T cells.

This clone was recorded once. Its antigen is currently unknown. The CDR3 sequence is 13 residues long. Germline CDR1 and CDR2: SEHNR and FQNEAQ (reference sequence). Assay: immunoSEQ multiplex PCR; the TCRdb copy retains only in-frame clones and omits some. This table holds about 21,000 clones, around 80% found once. The sequences come from CD4+ or CD8+ T cells sorted from blood, collected in a trial of the OX40 agonist ivuxolimab. This TCR derives from an adult with an advanced solid tumor such as melanoma, head and neck, liver or kidney cancer. The chain carries TRBV7-9 and TRBJ1-3; D may be TRBD1 (6 bases). The CDR3 protein is CATEGGTGNTIYF. CDR3 DNA sequence: TGTGCTACAGAGGGGGGCACTGGAAACACCATATATTTT.